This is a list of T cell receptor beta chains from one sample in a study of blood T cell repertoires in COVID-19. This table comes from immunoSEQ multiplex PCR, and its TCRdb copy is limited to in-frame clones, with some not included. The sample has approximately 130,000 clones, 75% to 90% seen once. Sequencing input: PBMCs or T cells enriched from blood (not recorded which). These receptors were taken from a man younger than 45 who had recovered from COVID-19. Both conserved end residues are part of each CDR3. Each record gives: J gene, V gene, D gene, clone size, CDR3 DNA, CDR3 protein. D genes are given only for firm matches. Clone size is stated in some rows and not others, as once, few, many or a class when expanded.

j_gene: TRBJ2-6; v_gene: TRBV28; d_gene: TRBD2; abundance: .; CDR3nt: TGTGCCAGCAGTTACACGGGGGGCTCTGGGGCCAACGTCCTGACTTTC; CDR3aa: CASSYTGGSGANVLTF
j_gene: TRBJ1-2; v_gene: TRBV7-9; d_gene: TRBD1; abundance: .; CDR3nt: TGTGCCAGCAGCGCCCCGGACAGGGGAAACAGCAACTATGGCTACACCTTC; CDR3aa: CASSAPDRGNSNYGYTF
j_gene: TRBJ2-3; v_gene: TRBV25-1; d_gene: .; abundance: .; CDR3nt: TGTGCCAGCAGTGATGGACACCCTAGCACAGATACGCAGTATTTT; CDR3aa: CASSDGHPSTDTQYF
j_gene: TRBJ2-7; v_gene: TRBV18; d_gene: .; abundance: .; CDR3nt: TGTGCCAGCTCACCGGCCAGTTCCTACGAGCAGTACTTC; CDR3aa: CASSPASSYEQYF
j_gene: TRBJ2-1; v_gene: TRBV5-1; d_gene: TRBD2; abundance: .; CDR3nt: TGCGCCAGCAGCTTGGCCGTAGCGGGAGCTTCCGATGAGCAGTTCTTC; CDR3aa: CASSLAVAGASDEQFF
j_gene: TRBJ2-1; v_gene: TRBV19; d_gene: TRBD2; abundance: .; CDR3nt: TGTGCCAGTTCAAGCGGTCTAGCGGGACAAGGGGAGCAGTTCTTC; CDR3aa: CASSSGLAGQGEQFF
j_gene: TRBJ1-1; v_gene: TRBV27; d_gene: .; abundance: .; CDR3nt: TGTGCCAGCAGTTTAAGGAGGGGCACTGAAGCTTTCTTT; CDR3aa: CASSLRRGTEAFF
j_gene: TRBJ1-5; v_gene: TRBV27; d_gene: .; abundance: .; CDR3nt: TGTGCCAGCAGCTCCTCCCCCTCGCAGCCCCAGCATTTT; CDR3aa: CASSSSPSQPQHF
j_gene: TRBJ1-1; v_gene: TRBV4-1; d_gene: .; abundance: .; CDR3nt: TGCGCCAGCAGCCAAGAGGTCAGGGCTGAAGCTTTCTTT; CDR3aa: CASSQEVRAEAFF
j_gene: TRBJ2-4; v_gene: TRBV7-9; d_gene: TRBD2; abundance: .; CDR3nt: TGTGCCAGCAGCTCGCCACCTAGCGGGAGTGACATTCAGTACTTC; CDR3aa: CASSSPPSGSDIQYF
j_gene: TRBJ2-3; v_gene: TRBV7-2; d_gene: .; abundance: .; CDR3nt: TGTGCCAGCAGCTCCCCTAGAGCTAGCGCTTTGACAGATACGCAGTATTTT; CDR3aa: CASSSPRASALTDTQYF
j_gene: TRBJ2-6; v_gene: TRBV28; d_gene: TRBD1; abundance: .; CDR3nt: TGTGCCAGCATTCCGGGACAGGGGTTTCTGGCCAACGTCCTGACTTTC; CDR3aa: CASIPGQGFLANVLTF
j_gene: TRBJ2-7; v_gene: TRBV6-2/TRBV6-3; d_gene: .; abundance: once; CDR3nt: TGTGCCAGCAGCACAAGACGGACATACGAGCAGTACTTC; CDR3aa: CASSTRRTYEQYF
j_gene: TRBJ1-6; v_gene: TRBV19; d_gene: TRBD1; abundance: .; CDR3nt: TGTGCCGCAGCTCCACAGGGGTACGGTTCACCCCTCCACTTT; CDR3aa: CAAAPQGYGSPLHF
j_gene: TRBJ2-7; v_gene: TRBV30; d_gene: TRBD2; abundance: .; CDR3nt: TGTGCCTGGAGTGTACGCCCCAGCGGGAGGCAGGTGGCCTACGAGCAGTACTTC; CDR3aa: CAWSVRPSGRQVAYEQYF
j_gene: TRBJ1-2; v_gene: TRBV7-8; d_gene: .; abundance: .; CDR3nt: TGTGCCAGCGGGGGGATCTATGGCTACACCTTC; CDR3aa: CASGGIYGYTF
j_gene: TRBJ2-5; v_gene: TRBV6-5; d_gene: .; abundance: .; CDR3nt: TGTGCCAGTTTTAACAGGGAGTTGGAGACCCAGTACTTC; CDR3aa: CASFNRELETQYF
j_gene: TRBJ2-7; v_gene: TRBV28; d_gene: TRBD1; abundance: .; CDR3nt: TGTGCCAGCAGCACAGGGGGCATGGACGTCGAGCAGTACTTC; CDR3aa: CASSTGGMDVEQYF
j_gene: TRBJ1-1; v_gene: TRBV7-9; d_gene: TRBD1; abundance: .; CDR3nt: TGTGCCAGCAGTTCCGGGACAGGGGGAGCTGAAGCTTTCTTT; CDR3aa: CASSSGTGGAEAFF
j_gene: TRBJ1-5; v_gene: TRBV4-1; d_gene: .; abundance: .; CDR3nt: TGCGCCAGCAGCCAAGAACCCAGGGTCGGTCAGCCCCAGCATTTT; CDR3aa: CASSQEPRVGQPQHF
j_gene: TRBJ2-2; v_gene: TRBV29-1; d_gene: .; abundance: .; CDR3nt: TGCAGCGCCGGGGAGGGGGTCGGCGGGGAGCTGTTTTTT; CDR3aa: CSAGEGVGGELFF
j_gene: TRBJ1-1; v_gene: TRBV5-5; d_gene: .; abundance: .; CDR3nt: TGTGCCAGCAGCCTGGGACTGACGAACACTGAAGCTTTCTTT; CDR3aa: CASSLGLTNTEAFF
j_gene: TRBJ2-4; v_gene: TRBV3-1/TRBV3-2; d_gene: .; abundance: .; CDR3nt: TGTGCCAGCAGCCAAGTAGGGACACTAGCCAAAAACATTCAGTACTTC; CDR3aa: CASSQVGTLAKNIQYF
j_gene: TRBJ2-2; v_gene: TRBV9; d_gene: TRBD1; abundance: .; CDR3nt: TGTGCCAGCAGCGGAAGACAGGGGGCCGGGGAGCTGTTTTTT; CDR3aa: CASSGRQGAGELFF
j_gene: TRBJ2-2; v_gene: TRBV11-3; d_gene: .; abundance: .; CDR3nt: TGTGCCAGCAGCCCCCGGGGTAGGGCGGACACCGGGGAGCTGTTTTTT; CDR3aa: CASSPRGRADTGELFF
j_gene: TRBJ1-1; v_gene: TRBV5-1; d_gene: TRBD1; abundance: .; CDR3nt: TGCGCCAGCAGCAGAGGAGACAGGGGGGGCACTGAAGCTTTCTTT; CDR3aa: CASSRGDRGGTEAFF
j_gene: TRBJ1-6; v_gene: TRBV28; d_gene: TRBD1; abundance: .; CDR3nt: TGTGCCAGCTTTGGACAGGGTGTGTACTCACCCCTCCACTTT; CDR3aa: CASFGQGVYSPLHF
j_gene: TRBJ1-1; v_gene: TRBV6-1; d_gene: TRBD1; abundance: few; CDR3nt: TGTGCCAGCAGTGAGAGCCGGGACAGGGCCACTGAAGCTTTCTTT; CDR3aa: CASSESRDRATEAFF
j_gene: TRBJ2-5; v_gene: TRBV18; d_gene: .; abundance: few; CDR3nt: TGTGCCAGCAGCTTAGAAGGGGACCAGTACTTC; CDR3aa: CASSLEGDQYF
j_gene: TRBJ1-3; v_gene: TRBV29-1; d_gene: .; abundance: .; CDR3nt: TGCAGCGTTGAATCAGGGGCGGGAAACACCATATATTTT; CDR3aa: CSVESGAGNTIYF
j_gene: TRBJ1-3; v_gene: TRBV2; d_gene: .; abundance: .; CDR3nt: TGTGCCAGCAGTGAGGGCAGTTATCGCTCTGGAAACACCATATATTTT; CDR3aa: CASSEGSYRSGNTIYF
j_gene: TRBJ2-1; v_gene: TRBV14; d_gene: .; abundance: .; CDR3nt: TGTGCCAGCAGTCTAATGGCGGCCAATGAGCAGTTCTTC; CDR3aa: CASSLMAANEQFF
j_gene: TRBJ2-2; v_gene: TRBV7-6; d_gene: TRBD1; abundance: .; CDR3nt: TGTGCCAGCAGTCTAACCATCCGGACAGGGGGCAACGGGGAGCTGTTTTTT; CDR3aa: CASSLTIRTGGNGELFF
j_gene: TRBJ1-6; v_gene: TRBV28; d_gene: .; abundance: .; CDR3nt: TGTGCCAGCAGCATCTCCGGTACAGGCGATTCACCCCTCCACTTT; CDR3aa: CASSISGTGDSPLHF
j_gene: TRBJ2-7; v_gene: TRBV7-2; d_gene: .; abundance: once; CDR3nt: TGTGCCAGCAGCTTCAGCGGGCCGCGGGCCTACGAGCAGTACTTC; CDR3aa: CASSFSGPRAYEQYF
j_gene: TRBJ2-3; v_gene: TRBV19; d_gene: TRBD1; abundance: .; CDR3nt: TGTGCCAGTAGTTCCCGCGGGACAGGGGGGGATACGCAGTATTTT; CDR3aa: CASSSRGTGGDTQYF
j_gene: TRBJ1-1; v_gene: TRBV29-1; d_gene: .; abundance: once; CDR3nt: TGCAGCGTTGAGGGCAGCATGAACACTGAAGCTTTCTTT; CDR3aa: CSVEGSMNTEAFF
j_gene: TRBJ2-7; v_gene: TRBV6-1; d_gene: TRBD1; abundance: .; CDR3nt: TGTGCCAGCAGTGAATCGGTAAGAGGGGGCGCGCCCCCCTACGAGCAGTACTTC; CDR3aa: CASSESVRGGAPPYEQYF
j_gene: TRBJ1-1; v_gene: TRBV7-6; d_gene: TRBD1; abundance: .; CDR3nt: TGTGCCAGCAGCTTAGCCGTGGGACAGGGCACTGAAGCTTTCTTT; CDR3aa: CASSLAVGQGTEAFF
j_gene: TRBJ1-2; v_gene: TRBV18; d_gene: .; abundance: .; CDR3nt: TGTGCCAGCTCACCACCGGGCAGGGTCTATGGCTACACCTTC; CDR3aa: CASSPPGRVYGYTF
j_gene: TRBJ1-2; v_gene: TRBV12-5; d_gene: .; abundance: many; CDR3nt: TGTGCTAGTGGACCCGACTATACCATTTACTATGGCTACACCTTC; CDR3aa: CASGPDYTIYYGYTF
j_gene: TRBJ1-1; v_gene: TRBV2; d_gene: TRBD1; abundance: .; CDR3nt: TGTGCCAGCATCTTTGCAGGGGGTGGCACTGAAGCTTTCTTT; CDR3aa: CASIFAGGGTEAFF
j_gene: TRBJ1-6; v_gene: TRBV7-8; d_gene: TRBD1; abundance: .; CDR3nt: TGTGCCAGCAGCTTAGGGCGGACAGGCCAGAATTCACCCCTCCACTTT; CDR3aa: CASSLGRTGQNSPLHF
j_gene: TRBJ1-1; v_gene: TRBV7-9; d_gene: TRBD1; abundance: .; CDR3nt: TGTGCCAGCAGCTTAACCAGGGGGCGGGCTTTCTTT; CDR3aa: CASSLTRGRAFF
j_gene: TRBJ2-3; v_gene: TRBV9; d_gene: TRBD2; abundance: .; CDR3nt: TGTGCCAGCAGCGTGGGAGGGCGCGGGAGCACAGATACGCAGTATTTT; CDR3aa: CASSVGGRGSTDTQYF